This TCR beta chain originates from a study of blood T cell repertoires in COVID-19. Across the study: Sites in the United States, Italy and Spain provided acute and convalescent COVID-19 samples. In each case, the material was cDNA or gDNA derived from T cells, B-cell-depleted T cells, or PBMCs.

Enrolment of Seattle patients took place during active infection, and they were followed longitudinally. How the authors handled the data: Amplified reference gene primers provided the basis for estimating nucleated cell counts. Profiling relied on immunoSEQ multiplex PCR, and the TCRdb table lists in-frame clones only, not all of them. That table gives V, J and clone size, and the DNA gave D and trimming. This table has 150,000 to 200,000 clones, 83% appearing once. This clone occurred once. The CDR3 totals 17 residues. With V trimmed by 6 bases and J by 2 bases, 13 bases remained unmatched. CDR1 and CDR2 from the germline V gene are SNHLY and FYNNEI.

Sequenced sample: peripheral blood. The rearrangement uses TRBV2 and TRBJ1-5, with 7 bases fitting TRBD1. The origin of this receptor is a woman in her 70s with COVID-19, enrolled during active disease. CDR3 amino acids: CASRSERKGGGNQPQHF. CDR3 bases: TGTGCCAGCAGGAGTGAACGAAAAGGGGGCGGCAATCAGCCCCAGCATTTT.